This TCR beta chain is drawn from a study of beta chain features in type 1 diabetes. Study information: Examination covered around 98 million sorted cells spanning all samples.

All of the isolated RNA was reverse transcribed, so expressed TCRB transcripts were sequenced. The method was immunoSEQ multiplex PCR; TCRdb's version includes in-frame clones alone and lacks a portion of them. This table has around 340,000 clones, 8% appearing once. Study-wide findings and caveats: Whether HLA type influences TCRB rearrangement remained unresolved here.

Concerning this clone itself: Antigen specificity is unknown.

The CDR3 extends over 13 amino acids. Trimming stripped 1 base from V and 6 bases from J, with 9 bases between. Per germline, CDR1 SNHLY and CDR2 FYNNEI. Isolation of CD4+ naive, central memory, regulatory and stem cell-like memory cells was achieved by sorting via CD45RO/CCR7/CD25/CD127/CD95/CD27. Each population that was sorted was more than 95% pure. Sequencing input: central memory CD4+ T cells from blood. The receptor was derived from a woman younger than 30 in good health. The chain employs TRBV2 and TRBJ1-2; no clear D. Written as DNA, the CDR3 is TGTGCCAGCAGTGAAGGCTATGAGGATGGCTACACCTTC. This codes for CASSEGYEDGYTF. The complete variable domain, with remaining parts taken from reference TRBV2 and TRBJ1-2, reads EPEVTQTPSHQVTQMGQEVILRCVPISNHLYFYWYRQILGQKVEFLVSFYNNEISEKSEIFDDQFSVERPDGSNFTLKIRSTKLEDSAMYFCASSEGYEDGYTFGSGTRLTVV.